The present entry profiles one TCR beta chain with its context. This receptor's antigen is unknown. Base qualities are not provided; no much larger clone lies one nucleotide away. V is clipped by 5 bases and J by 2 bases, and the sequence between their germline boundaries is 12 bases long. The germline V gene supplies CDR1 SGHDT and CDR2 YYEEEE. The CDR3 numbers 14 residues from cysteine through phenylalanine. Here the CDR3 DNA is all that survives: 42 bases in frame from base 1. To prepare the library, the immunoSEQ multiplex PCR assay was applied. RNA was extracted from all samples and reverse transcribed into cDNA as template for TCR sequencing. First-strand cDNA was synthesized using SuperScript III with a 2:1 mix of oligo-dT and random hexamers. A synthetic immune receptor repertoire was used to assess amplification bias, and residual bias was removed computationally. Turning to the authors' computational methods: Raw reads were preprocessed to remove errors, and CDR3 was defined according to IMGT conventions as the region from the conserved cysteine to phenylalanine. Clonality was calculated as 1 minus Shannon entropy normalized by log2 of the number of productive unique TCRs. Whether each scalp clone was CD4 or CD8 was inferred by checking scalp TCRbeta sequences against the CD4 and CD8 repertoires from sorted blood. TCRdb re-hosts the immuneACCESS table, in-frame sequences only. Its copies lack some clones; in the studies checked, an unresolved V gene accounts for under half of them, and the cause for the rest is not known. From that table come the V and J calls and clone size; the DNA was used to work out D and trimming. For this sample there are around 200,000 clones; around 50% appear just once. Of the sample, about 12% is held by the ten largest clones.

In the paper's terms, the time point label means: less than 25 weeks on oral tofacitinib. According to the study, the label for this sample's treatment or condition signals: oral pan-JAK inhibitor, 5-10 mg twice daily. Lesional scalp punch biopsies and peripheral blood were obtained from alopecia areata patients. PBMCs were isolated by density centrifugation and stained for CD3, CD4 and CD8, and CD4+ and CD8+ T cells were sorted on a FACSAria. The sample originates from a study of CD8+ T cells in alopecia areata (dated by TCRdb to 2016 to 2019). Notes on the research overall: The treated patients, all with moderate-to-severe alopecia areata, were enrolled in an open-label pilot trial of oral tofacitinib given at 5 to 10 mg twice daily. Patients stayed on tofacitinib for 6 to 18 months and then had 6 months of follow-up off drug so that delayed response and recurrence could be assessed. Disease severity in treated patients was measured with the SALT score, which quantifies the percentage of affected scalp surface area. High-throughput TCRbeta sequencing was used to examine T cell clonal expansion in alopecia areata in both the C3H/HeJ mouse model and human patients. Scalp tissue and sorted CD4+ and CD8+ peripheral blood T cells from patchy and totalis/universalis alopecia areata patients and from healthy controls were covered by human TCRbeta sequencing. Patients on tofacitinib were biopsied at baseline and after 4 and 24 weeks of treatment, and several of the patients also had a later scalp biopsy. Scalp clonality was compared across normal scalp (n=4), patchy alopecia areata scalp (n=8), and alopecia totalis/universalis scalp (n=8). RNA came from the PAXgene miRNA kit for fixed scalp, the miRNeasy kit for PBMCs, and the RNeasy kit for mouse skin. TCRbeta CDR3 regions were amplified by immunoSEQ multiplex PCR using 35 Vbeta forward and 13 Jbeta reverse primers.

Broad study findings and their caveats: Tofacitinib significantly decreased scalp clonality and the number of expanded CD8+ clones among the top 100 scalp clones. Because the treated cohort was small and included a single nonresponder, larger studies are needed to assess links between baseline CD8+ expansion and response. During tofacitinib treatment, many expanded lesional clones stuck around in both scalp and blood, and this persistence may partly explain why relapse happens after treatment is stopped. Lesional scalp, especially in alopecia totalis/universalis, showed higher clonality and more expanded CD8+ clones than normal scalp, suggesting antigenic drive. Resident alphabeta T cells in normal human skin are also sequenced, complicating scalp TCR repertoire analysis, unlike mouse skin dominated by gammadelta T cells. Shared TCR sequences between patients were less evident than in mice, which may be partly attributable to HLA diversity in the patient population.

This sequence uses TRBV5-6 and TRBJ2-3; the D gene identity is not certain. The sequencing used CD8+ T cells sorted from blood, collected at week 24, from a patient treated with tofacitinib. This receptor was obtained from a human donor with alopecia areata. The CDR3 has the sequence CASSSVTHTDTQYF. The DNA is TGTGCCAGCAGTTCCGTGACTCACACAGATACGCAGTATTTT. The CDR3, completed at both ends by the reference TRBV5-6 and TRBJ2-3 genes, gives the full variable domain DAGVTQSPTHLIKTRGQQVTLRCSPKSGHDTVSWYQQALGQGPQFIFQYYEEEERQRGNFPDRFSGHQFPNYSSELNVNALLLGDSALYLCASSSVTHTDTQYFGPGTRLTVL.